A selection of T cell receptor beta chains follows, all from one sample in a study of blood T cell repertoires in COVID-19. The assay was immunoSEQ multiplex PCR, and TCRdb's table has in-frame clones only and misses some. The data contain approximately 220,000 clones, just over 85% of them singletons. Source material: PBMCs or T cells enriched from blood (not recorded which). The receptors shown here come from a middle-aged woman with acute COVID-19. Each CDR3 is given with its conserved first and last residue. A D gene is named only where the DNA matches it firmly. Rows give clone size only sometimes, using once, few, many, or a class for an expanded clone.

size	D	V	J	CDR3	DNA
.	TRBD1	TRBV12-5	TRBJ2-2	CASGPSRTGLITLHTGELFF	TGTGCTAGTGGTCCGTCCCGGACAGGGCTGATAACTCTTCACACCGGGGAGCTGTTTTTT
.	TRBD1	TRBV20-1	TRBJ2-7	CSASASGTVAYEQYF	TGCAGTGCTAGTGCCTCCGGGACAGTCGCCTACGAGCAGTACTTC
.	TRBD1	TRBV7-9	TRBJ2-7	CASSLALGTGFFEQYF	TGTGCCAGCAGCTTAGCGTTAGGGACAGGGTTCTTCGAGCAGTACTTC
.	.	TRBV5-5	TRBJ2-5	CASSHAPGTSQETQYF	TGTGCCAGCAGCCATGCCCCTGGGACTTCCCAAGAGACCCAGTACTTC
.	TRBD1	TRBV7-8	TRBJ2-1	CASRSRQGWDNEQFF	TGTGCCAGCAGGTCCCGACAGGGGTGGGACAATGAGCAGTTCTTC
.	.	TRBV9	TRBJ1-2	CASSGHLPLRGSGYGYTF	TGTGCCAGCAGCGGACACCTCCCCCTCAGAGGGTCGGGCTATGGCTACACCTTC
.	.	TRBV29-1	TRBJ1-2	CSVASGGANYGYTF	TGCAGCGTAGCTTCCGGAGGTGCTAACTATGGCTACACCTTC
.	TRBD2	TRBV28	TRBJ2-1	CASSFYGLEYYNEQFF	TGTGCCAGCAGTTTCTACGGACTAGAGTATTACAATGAGCAGTTCTTC
.	TRBD1	TRBV19	TRBJ1-5	CASTQGEQPQHF	TGTGCCAGTACTCAGGGGGAGCAGCCCCAGCATTTT
.	.	TRBV25-1	TRBJ2-1	CASSEKDWYYNEQFF	TGTGCCAGCAGTGAGAAAGACTGGTACTACAATGAGCAGTTCTTC
.	.	TRBV4-1	TRBJ2-1	CASSQDRQAPYNEQFF	TGCGCCAGCAGCCAAGATCGGCAGGCCCCCTACAATGAGCAGTTCTTC
once	.	TRBV6-5	TRBJ1-2	CASKGLRYGYTF	TGTGCCAGCAAGGGACTACGCTATGGCTACACCTTC
.	TRBD1	TRBV27	TRBJ1-3	CASSRITGATAGNTIYF	TGTGCCAGCAGCCGAATTACAGGGGCGACAGCGGGAAACACCATATATTTT
.	.	TRBV29-1	TRBJ2-7	CSVATGAYEQYF	TGCAGCGTGGCCACAGGTGCCTACGAGCAGTACTTC
.	.	TRBV7-2	TRBJ2-5	CASSFHSYQETQYF	TGTGCCAGCAGCTTTCACTCGTACCAAGAGACCCAGTACTTC
.	.	TRBV28	TRBJ1-5	CASSRDTSGQPQHF	TGTGCCAGCAGCCGTGACACCTCTGGGCAGCCCCAGCATTTT
.	.	TRBV13	TRBJ1-5	CASSLGGQNQPQHF	TGTGCCAGCAGCTTGGGGGGGCAAAATCAGCCCCAGCATTTT
.	.	TRBV29-1	TRBJ1-2	CSVESNSGYTF	TGCAGCGTTGAGTCTAATAGTGGCTACACCTTC
.	.	TRBV29-1	TRBJ2-3	CSVSSRVRDLDTQYF	TGCAGCGTTAGCTCCAGGGTACGGGACTTGGATACGCAGTATTTT
.	TRBD1	TRBV2	TRBJ2-5	CASSGDSQETQYF	TGTGCCAGCAGTGGGGACAGCCAAGAGACCCAGTACTTC
.	.	TRBV28	TRBJ1-2	CASSLGTRNYGYTF	TGTGCCAGCAGTTTGGGCACCCGGAACTATGGCTACACCTTC
once	TRBD1	TRBV3-1/TRBV3-2	TRBJ2-2	CASSRKQGAGTGELFF	TGTGCCAGCAGCCGGAAGCAGGGGGCGGGCACCGGGGAGCTGTTTTTT
once	TRBD2	TRBV6-5	TRBJ2-1	CASSYGTSGLNEQFF	TGTGCCAGCAGCTACGGAACTAGCGGCCTCAATGAGCAGTTCTTC
many	.	TRBV5-1	TRBJ2-5	CASSLRLGGLSQETQYF	TGCGCCAGCAGCTTGCGGCTTGGGGGACTTTCCCAAGAGACCCAGTACTTC
.	.	TRBV7-2	TRBJ2-7	CASSTQGSYEQYF	TGTGCCAGCAGCACTCAGGGGTCCTACGAGCAGTACTTC
.	.	TRBV10-2	TRBJ1-5	CASSEASNQPQHF	TGCGCCAGCAGTGAAGCTAGCAATCAGCCCCAGCATTTT
.	.	TRBV5-1	TRBJ2-7	CASNPGTASYEQYF	TGCGCCAGCAACCCCGGGACTGCCTCCTACGAGCAGTACTTC
.	.	TRBV27	TRBJ2-6	CASSLSRLGANVLTF	TGTGCCAGCAGTTTGTCCCGACTGGGGGCCAACGTCCTGACTTTC
few	TRBD2	TRBV24-1	TRBJ2-1	CATSGLGGINEQFF	TGTGCCACCAGTGGCTTGGGAGGGATCAATGAGCAGTTCTTC
.	.	TRBV29-1	TRBJ2-7	CSALKGDFNYEQYF	TGCAGCGCCCTCAAAGGGGATTTCAACTACGAGCAGTACTTC
.	.	TRBV4-2	TRBJ2-7	CASSQDVSGTYEQYF	TGTGCCAGCAGCCAAGATGTTAGCGGCACCTACGAGCAGTACTTC
.	TRBD2	TRBV25-1	TRBJ2-5	CASSDPGGGQETQYF	TGTGCCAGCAGTGACCCCGGGGGGGGGCAAGAGACCCAGTACTTC
.	TRBD2	TRBV28	TRBJ2-7	CASYPGTSGPYEQYF	TGTGCCAGCTACCCCGGGACTAGCGGTCCCTACGAGCAGTACTTC
.	TRBD2	TRBV30	TRBJ2-1	CAWRVAGGPSNEQFF	TGTGCCTGGAGGGTAGCGGGAGGGCCTAGTAATGAGCAGTTCTTC
.	.	TRBV15	TRBJ1-5	CATSREGDGGQPQHF	TGTGCCACCAGCAGAGAAGGGGACGGGGGTCAGCCCCAGCATTTT
.	TRBD2	TRBV10-3	TRBJ2-3	CAIRRTSGHTDTQYF	TGTGCCATCAGAAGGACTAGCGGGCACACAGATACGCAGTATTTT
.	.	TRBV28	TRBJ2-4	CASSLRQGIHIQYF	TGTGCCAGCAGTTTAAGGCAGGGTATTCACATTCAGTACTTC
.	.	TRBV27	TRBJ2-7	CASRRGSLQTYEQYF	TGTGCCAGCAGACGGGGGTCGTTACAAACCTACGAGCAGTACTTC
.	TRBD1	TRBV7-9	TRBJ1-3	CASSQTNRGRGGNTIYF	TGTGCCAGCAGCCAGACGAACAGGGGAAGGGGTGGAAACACCATATATTTT
.	.	TRBV7-2	TRBJ1-1	CASSLAQGPWDKNTEAFF	TGTGCCAGCAGCTTAGCGCAGGGACCCTGGGACAAAAACACTGAAGCTTTCTTT
.	TRBD1	TRBV7-9	TRBJ2-3	CASSFGQGTDTQYF	TGTGCCAGCAGCTTCGGACAGGGGACAGATACGCAGTATTTT
.	.	TRBV10-2	TRBJ2-7	CASSEPRWASTYEQYF	TGCGCCAGCAGTGAGCCCCGATGGGCATCGACCTACGAGCAGTACTTC
.	TRBD2	TRBV6-1	TRBJ2-1	CASSEATPGLAGVNEQFF	TGTGCCAGCAGTGAAGCTACCCCGGGACTAGCGGGAGTCAATGAGCAGTTCTTC
.	.	TRBV27	TRBJ2-1	CASSPSRTRNEQFF	TGTGCCAGCAGCCCCTCTCGCACTAGAAATGAGCAGTTCTTC
.	.	TRBV6-6	TRBJ2-1	CASSYTGQPNEQFF	TGTGCCAGCAGTTACACAGGACAGCCCAATGAGCAGTTCTTC
.	.	TRBV11-2	TRBJ2-7	CASSVDRSYEQYF	TGTGCCAGCAGCGTCGACAGGTCCTACGAGCAGTACTTC
.	.	TRBV3-1/TRBV3-2	TRBJ2-5	CASSQGQVWAQYF	TGTGCCAGCAGCCAAGGTCAGGTATGGGCCCAGTACTTC
.	TRBD1	TRBV29-1	TRBJ1-3	CSVIGQGSNTIYF	TGCAGCGTTATCGGACAGGGGAGTAACACCATATATTTT
.	TRBD1	TRBV6-5	TRBJ2-1	CASTPDRVGSSEQFF	TGTGCCAGCACGCCGGACAGGGTTGGTTCGAGTGAGCAGTTCTTC
.	TRBD2	TRBV7-9	TRBJ2-1	CASSLYSSGSYNEQFF	TGTGCCAGCAGCTTATATTCTAGCGGTTCCTACAATGAGCAGTTCTTC
few	TRBD2	TRBV6-2/TRBV6-3	TRBJ2-7	CASSYEEGTSGSLYEQYF	TGTGCCAGCAGTTACGAAGAAGGGACTAGCGGGAGCCTCTACGAGCAGTACTTC
.	TRBD1	TRBV7-9	TRBJ2-5	CASSYRTGALGGETQYF	TGTGCCAGCAGCTACCGGACAGGGGCTTTAGGAGGGGAGACCCAGTACTTC
.	.	TRBV27	TRBJ1-1	CASHRSGVGTEAFF	TGTGCCAGCCACCGGAGCGGCGTGGGGACTGAAGCTTTCTTT